This TCR beta chain was sequenced in a study of regulatory T cells in long-lasting Graves disease. Study results and caveats: With a small sample size, accuracy may have been reduced. Those with persistent Graves' had less TCR diversity than newly diagnosed patients. Persistent disease was characterized by preferential usage of TRBV28, TRBJ1-2 and TRBJ2-5.

The CDR3 has 13 amino acids. CDR1 MNHNS and CDR2 SASEGT come from the germline V gene. The J segment lost 10 bases and the V segment lost 6 bases, leaving 11 bases of the junction unmatched. Building the TCR beta libraries relied on iRepertoire HTBI primers, and CDR3 regions underwent Arm-PCR. TCRdb processed the multiplex PCR reads anew with MiXCR; each CDR3 protein has one entry. The table records some 220,000 distinct CDR3 sequences, roughly 20% of them present only once. The time point: newly diagnosed GD, antithyroid drugs for less than 3 months. Extracted RNA from PBMCs served as the source of the TCR library. Xi'an, China, was home to the endocrinology department that provided patients. About this clonotype: Its antigen is still unknown.

These same records also appear under a second study, on T cells in Graves' hyperthyroidism and ophthalmopathy.

The material sequenced was peripheral blood mononuclear cells (PBMCs), taken at new diagnosis, from a patient treated with antithyroid drugs. The sequence derives from a woman in her thirties with Graves disease. The V call is TRBV6-1, the J call TRBJ1-2; 7 nucleotides agree with TRBD1. This chain's CDR3 is CASSLDGTDPYTF. DNA for the CDR3: TGTGCCAGCAGCCTAGATGGGACAGACCCCTACACCTTC.